A single sample gave rise to the 27 T cell receptor beta chains below, sequenced in a study of control samples from healthy donors and cancer patients. Generated by immunoSEQ multiplex PCR, the TCRdb table keeps only in-frame clones and is missing some. The sample has about 20,000 clones; less than 90% are singletons. The sequencing sample was made of PBMCs. These receptors originate from a man in his 60s with head and neck cancer.

CDR3 sequence reads: CASSLAAARNTGELFF. CDR3 nucleotide sequence: TGCGCCAGCAGCTTGGCCGCCGCCCGGAACACCGGGGAGCTGTTTTTT. The rearrangement joins TRBV5-1 to TRBJ2-2; D remains unclear. Trimming shortened V by 0 bases and J by 1 base, and 10 bases separated the two germline ends. There are 16 residues in the CDR3. From germline, CDR1 is SGHRS and CDR2 YFSETQ.

V is TRBV4-2 and J is TRBJ1-5; 11 positions match TRBD1. CDR3 length: 17 amino acids. The trim removed 1 base at V and 10 bases at J, leaving 12 bases unmatched. The germline CDR1 and CDR2 sequences are LGHNA and YNFKEQ. The CDR3: CASSQGGQGESISPQHF. Here the CDR3 DNA reads TGTGCCAGCAGCCAAGGGGGACAGGGGGAATCAATCAGCCCCCAGCATTTT.

The gene calls are TRBV5-1 and TRBJ1-2; no clear D gene. The germline V gene encodes CDR1 SGHRS and CDR2 YFSETQ. Between the trimmed V and J ends, which lost 3 bases and 4 bases, there was a span of 10 bases. This CDR3 comprises 13 residues. The chain's CDR3 is CASSSAEFYGYTF. Here the CDR3 DNA reads TGCGCCAGCAGCTCCGCAGAATTCTATGGCTACACCTTC.

This chain connects TRBV6-5 to TRBJ2-7, with 9 bases that match TRBD1. V shed 5 bases, J shed 3 bases, and the junction held 5 bases outside the gene matches. The germline V gene has CDR1 MNHEY and CDR2 SVGAGI. CDR3 length: 14 amino acids. DNA of the CDR3: TGTGCCAGCAGTAAGGGACAGGGTAGCTACGAGCAGTACTTC. Protein: CASSKGQGSYEQYF.

V is TRBV5-1 and J is TRBJ2-7, with D tentatively TRBD1 (6 bases). The CDR3 loop spans 14 amino acids. The V gene's germline CDR1 is SGHRS and CDR2 YFSETQ. V shed 0 bases and J shed 0 bases, with 7 bases lying between them. In nucleotides, the CDR3 is TGCGCCAGCAGCTTGGGGGGGCTCTCCTACGAGCAGTACTTC. This codes for CASSLGGLSYEQYF. The whole variable domain, remainder taken from reference TRBV5-1 and TRBJ2-7, is KAGVTQTPRYLIKTRGQQVTLSCSPISGHRSVSWYQQTPGQGLQFLFEYFSETQRNKGNFPGRFSGRQFSNSRSEMNVSTLELGDSALYLCASSLGGLSYEQYFGPGTRLTVT.

The DNA for the CDR3 is TGTGCCAGTACCCGCGAGGCAGGGGGCCATCGATCAGGGACCCAGTACTTC. It is translated as CASTREAGGHRSGTQYF. This chain links TRBV28 with TRBJ2-5, with TRBD1 identical over 8 bases. V trimming: 9 bases; J trimming: 7 bases; junction bases outside the gene matches: 22. The CDR3 covers 17 residues. Germline-derived CDR1 and CDR2 are MDHEN and SYDVKM.

J is TRBJ1-6 and V is TRBV6-1, with 7 bases that match TRBD1. V dropped 0 bases and J dropped 0; count of bases not matched to a gene: 8. The CDR3 is made up of 19 amino acids. Germline V gene sequence: CDR1 MNHNS, CDR2 SASEGT. The CDR3 DNA follows: TGTGCCAGCAGTGAAGCTCGGACAGGCTCCCTCTCCTATAATTCACCCCTCCACTTT. Translated: CASSEARTGSLSYNSPLHF.

In this sample, this clone turned up a few times. This chain links TRBV5-6 with TRBJ1-6; 7 bases are shared with TRBD1. The CDR3 has 12 amino acids. The J segment lost 12 bases and the V segment lost 4 bases, leaving 4 bases of the junction unmatched. Germline assignment: CDR1 SGHDT and CDR2 YYEEEE. The CDR3 here is CASSTTGLPLHF. The CDR3 region has the DNA TGTGCCAGCAGCACGACAGGGTTACCCCTCCACTTT.

The rearrangement links TRBV6-6 to TRBJ2-5; tentative D call: TRBD2 (5 bases). This CDR3 comprises 14 residues. Per the germline V gene, CDR1 is MNHNY and CDR2 is SVGAGI (reference sequence). V lost 0 bases to trimming and J lost 2 bases, with 7 bases between them. The DNA of the CDR3 is TGTGCCAGCAGTTACTCGGGAGCACAAGAGACCCAGTACTTC. This gives the protein CASSYSGAQETQYF.

This clone was seen a handful of times. The CDR3 here is CASSPGRGNEQFF. The CDR3 coding sequence is TGTGCCAGCAGCCCAGGACGCGGGAATGAGCAGTTCTTC. The chain has TRBV6-5 and TRBJ2-1, with TRBD2 as a possible D gene (5 bases). The CDR3 has 13 residues. The V and J ends lost 6 bases and 7 bases respectively, with 13 bases between them. Germline V gene lookup returns CDR1 MNHEY and CDR2 SVGAGI.

V gene TRBV5-1 combines with J gene TRBJ2-3; D remains ambiguous. Between the trimmed V and J ends, which lost 0 bases and 4 bases, there was a span of 6 bases. Germline V lookup: CDR1 SGHRS, CDR2 YFSETQ. The length of the CDR3 is 13 residues. CDR3 DNA: TGCGCCAGCAGCTTGGTCAGTCCAGATACGCAGTATTTT. It translates to CASSLVSPDTQYF.

This clone was picked up one time. V and J are TRBV12-3 or TRBV12-4 and TRBJ2-5; no definite D call. There are 12 residues in the CDR3. V lost 0 bases and J 7 bases, leaving 6 bases between the germline ends. The CDR3, as DNA: TGTGCCAGCAGTTTAGCGTGGGGGACCCAGTACTTC. Its translation is CASSLAWGTQYF.

This clone was seen once. The rearrangement joins TRBV19 to TRBJ2-3; possibly TRBD1 for D (6 bases). Trimming took off 3 bases at V and 1 base at J, with 8 bases between the two ends. Germline V gene data show CDR1 as LNHDA and CDR2 as SQIVND (reference sequence). The CDR3 totals 14 residues. CDR3 coding DNA: TGTGCCAGTAGTATCGAGGGGGGCACAGATACGCAGTATTTT. Its protein is CASSIEGGTDTQYF.

The chain has TRBV5-1 and TRBJ2-7; D remains ambiguous. Germline CDR1 is SGHRS and CDR2 is YFSETQ. V was trimmed by 4 bases and J by 1 base, leaving 18 bases between them. The CDR3 has 16 residues. CDR3 amino acids: CASSLTPEPNSYEQYF. The CDR3 DNA reads TGCGCCAGCAGCCTGACCCCCGAGCCTAATTCCTACGAGCAGTACTTC.

The genes are TRBV7-9 and TRBJ2-3; 7 nucleotides line up with TRBD2. Trimming at V came to 4 bases and at J to 2 bases, leaving 6 bases not matched to a gene. The CDR3 consists of 15 residues. Germline CDR1 is SEHNR and CDR2 is FQNEAQ (reference sequence). CDR3 sequence: CASSSWGGSTDTQYF. In DNA, the CDR3 is TGTGCCAGCAGCTCATGGGGGGGGTCCACAGATACGCAGTATTTT.

This clone was counted a few times. The chain employs TRBV2 and TRBJ2-3; TRBD2 aligns across 11 bases. J was trimmed by 2 bases and V by 6 bases; bases with no gene match: 7. Germline CDR1 and CDR2: SNHLY and FYNNEI. The CDR3 has 16 residues. The CDR3 is CASRDGTSGTTDTQYF. Here the CDR3 DNA reads TGTGCCAGCAGGGATGGGACTAGCGGAACCACAGATACGCAGTATTTT.

CDR3 coding DNA: TGTGCCGACAGAGGTCCGAGAACCGGGGAGCTGTTTTTT. This encodes CADRGPRTGELFF. V is TRBV12-3 or TRBV12-4 and J is TRBJ2-2, with a tentative D call TRBD1 (5 bases). The ends were cut back, 11 bases at V and 5 bases at J, with 15 bases in the middle. This CDR3 has 13 residues.

The rearrangement joins TRBV11-2 to TRBJ2-7; no clear D. V gave up 5 bases and J gave up 1 base, with 15 bases separating them. Germline V gives CDR1 SGHAT, CDR2 FQNNGV. This CDR3 region has 15 residues. This CDR3 is CASSLGPTLSYEQYF. CDR3 sequence (DNA): TGTGCCAGCAGCCTGGGCCCTACGCTTTCCTACGAGCAGTACTTC. Combining the CDR3 with reference TRBV11-2 and TRBJ2-7 gives the whole variable domain EAGVAQSPRYKIIEKRQSVAFWCNPISGHATLYWYQQILGQGPKLLIQFQNNGVVDDSQLPKDRFSAERLKGVDSTLKIQPAKLEDSAVYLCASSLGPTLSYEQYFGPGTRLTVT.

This clone was seen only a few times. The chain carries TRBV10-3 and TRBJ2-7; D call uncertain. The CDR3 has 12 amino acids. Looked up from germline, CDR1 is ENHRY and CDR2 is SYGVKD. Trimming pared 3 bases from V and 0 bases from J, leaving 3 bases between. The CDR3 protein is CAISDNSYEQYF. As DNA, the CDR3 is TGTGCCATCAGTGACAACTCCTACGAGCAGTACTTC.

The rearrangement uses TRBV5-1 and TRBJ1-1; perhaps TRBD1 as D (6 bases). Germline CDR1 is SGHRS and CDR2 is YFSETQ. This CDR3 is 13 amino acids long. V dropped 3 bases and J dropped 4 bases, with 10 bases sitting between them. The CDR3 sequence is CASSSGTSTEAFF. For the CDR3, the DNA is TGCGCCAGCAGCTCCGGGACAAGCACTGAAGCTTTCTTT.

V is TRBV10-1 and J is TRBJ2-2; the D is unclear. CDR3 size: 12 residues. The germline CDR1 and CDR2 sequences are WNHNN and SYGVQD (reference sequence). Trimming took off 6 bases at V and 7 bases at J, with 9 bases between the two ends. CDR3 bases: TGCGCCAGCAGCGGATGGAGCGGGGAGCTGTTTTTT. Protein product: CASSGWSGELFF.

The chain uses TRBV6-4 and TRBJ2-2; 14 nucleotides align to TRBD2. The germline V gene has CDR1 MRHNA and CDR2 SNTAGT. Trimming at V came to 1 base and at J to 4 bases, leaving 5 bases not matched to a gene. The CDR3 covers 18 residues. The DNA of the CDR3 is TGTGCCAGCAGTGACTACGGACTAGCGGGGGGTAGCACCGGGGAGCTGTTTTTT. This codes for CASSDYGLAGGSTGELFF.

The rearrangement uses TRBV29-1 and TRBJ1-5; 7 bases agree with TRBD1. The length of the CDR3 is 16 residues. Germline CDR1 reads SQVTM; CDR2 reads ANQGSEA. CDR3 residues: CKPIGQERHSNQPQHF. Here the CDR3 DNA reads TGCAAACCGATAGGACAGGAAAGACATAGCAATCAGCCCCAGCATTTT.

The chain employs TRBV6-4 and TRBJ2-3; 8 positions agree with TRBD2. The V and J ends lost 8 bases and 3 bases, in that order; junction bases with no gene match: 7. The CDR3 contains 14 residues. CDR1 is MRHNA, CDR2 SNTAGT, per germline. In DNA, the CDR3 is TGTGCCAGCGCGGCGGCGGGGGGAACAGATACGCAGTATTTT. Translating gives CASAAAGGTDTQYF.

This chain uses TRBV18 with TRBJ1-2; D is uncertain. The ends were cut back, 5 bases at V and 7 bases at J, with 8 bases in the middle. Per germline, CDR1 KGHSH and CDR2 LQKENI. The CDR3 length is 11 residues. This CDR3 reads CASSTPSGYTF. The CDR3, as DNA: TGTGCCAGCTCAACCCCTAGTGGCTACACCTTC.

The J gene is TRBJ1-1, the V gene TRBV12-5, with 7 bases aligning to TRBD1. Germline CDR1 LGHNT, CDR2 FRNRAP. Trimming took 1 base from V and 3 from J; bases not matched to a gene: 5. The CDR3 contains 15 residues. The CDR3 region is CASGLGQGLDTEAFF. For the CDR3, the DNA is TGTGCTAGTGGTTTGGGACAGGGTTTGGACACTGAAGCTTTCTTT. The variable domain in full, completed from reference TRBV12-5 and TRBJ1-1, reads DARVTQTPRHKVTEMGQEVTMRCQPILGHNTVFWYRQTMMQGLELLAYFRNRAPLDDSGMPKDRFSAEMPDATLATLKIQPSEPRDSAVYFCASGLGQGLDTEAFFGQGTRLTVV.

The V call is TRBV5-4, the J call TRBJ1-6; D remains unclear. Deletions cut 2 bases from V and 3 bases from J, with 12 bases between. The CDR3 is 16 amino acids. From germline, CDR1 is SGHNT and CDR2 YYREEE (reference sequence). CDR3 nucleotide sequence: TGTGCCAGCAGCTTAGCGGGGAACCACTATAATTCACCCCTCCACTTT. Protein: CASSLAGNHYNSPLHF. Combining the CDR3 with reference TRBV5-4 and TRBJ1-6 gives the whole variable domain ETGVTQSPTHLIKTRGQQVTLRCSSQSGHNTVSWYQQALGQGPQFIFQYYREEENGRGNFPPRFSGLQFPNYSSELNVNALELDDSALYLCASSLAGNHYNSPLHFGNGTRLTVT.